Listed below are T cell receptor beta chains from one sample, sequenced in a study of low-dose radiotherapy and immunotherapy resistance in tumors. A single record per CDR3 protein comes from TCRdb applying MiXCR to the reads. The sample includes approximately 91,000 distinct CDR3 sequences, 20% to 25% of them seen just once. The specimen was PBMCs, collected after low-dose radiotherapy plus immunotherapy. Source of these receptors: a female donor with ovarian cancer. Both conserved end residues are trimmed from each CDR3. D genes are given only for firm matches. Size is omitted from some rows. Given values are once, few, many or a class for expanded clones.

V,D,size,CDR3
TRBV4-3,TRBD1,many,ASRRDRGSYGYT
TRBV12-5,.,.,ASGPKETQY
TRBV15,TRBD2,many,ATSRDHASGENEQF
TRBV5-1,.,many,ASSSATNTGELF
TRBV24-1,TRBD1,many,ATSDKPGTGIYEQY
TRBV9,.,many,ASSVRGSGYT
TRBV3-1,.,many,ASRGAGTKYEQY
TRBV7-8,.,many,ASSAGQYSYEQY
TRBV5-1,TRBD2,many,ASSPGTRGNEQF
TRBV7-8,TRBD2,many,ASSGRVKTSGKNTGELF
TRBV6-1,TRBD1,once,ASSPWDSGRFIYNEQF
TRBV9,.,many,ASSVGEGSSRANTEAF
TRBV6-2/TRBV6-3,.,many,ASSYGVQLVVETQY
TRBV28,TRBD1,many,ASSLLQGASGYT
TRBV6-6,.,.,ASNHPKGPEAF
TRBV5-5,TRBD1,many,ASSGTVARGEQF
TRBV10-2,TRBD2,many,ASSEASGGYEQY
TRBV27,.,.,ASSLSVSTDTQY
TRBV29-1,TRBD1,.,SVAQTGGHGYT
TRBV28,TRBD1,many,ASRSAGQMNTEAF
TRBV27,TRBD2,many,ASSFRLAGDGTYNEQF
TRBV9,.,many,ASSHQALSTGELF
TRBV6-5,.,many,ASRAGTGNQPQH
TRBV2,.,medium-sized,ASTPGAGELF
TRBV5-1,.,many,ASGARHTEAF
TRBV7-9,TRBD1,many,ASSSKRGRGSYNSPLH